Detailed here is one T cell receptor beta chain. What it recognizes is unknown. There was relapse after autologous stem cell transplantation in every patient, and there was variation in brentuximab vedotin exposure. CD4+ T cells were purified from thawed PBMCs by negative selection. Patients showed best responses of complete response, partial response or progressive disease. This sample was included in a study of PD-1 blockade in classical Hodgkin lymphoma. At the level of the study: Patients had nivolumab dosed at 3 mg/kg, delivered intravenously every 2 weeks.

This CDR3 has 15 residues. Unmatched junction bases numbered 15, after V lost 7 bases and J lost 5 bases. Germline CDR1 reads SQVTM; CDR2 reads ANQGSEA. Study-wide results and limits: Only CD4+ TCR diversity, not CD8+, had risen significantly by C4D1.

Produced via immunoSEQ multiplex PCR; TCRdb's table is partial and in-frame only. The sample shows 6,000 to 6,500 clones, around four fifths of them seen only once. This TCR was recovered from a human donor with classical Hodgkin lymphoma. The V gene is TRBV29-1, the J gene TRBJ1-2; 8 bases map to TRBD1. The sample in question was CD4+ T cells from blood, obtained at baseline. Here the CDR3 reads CSALSPTGGGYGYTF. In DNA form, the CDR3 reads TGCAGCGCCTTGAGTCCCACAGGGGGAGGATATGGCTACACCTTC.